These 2 T cell receptor beta chains came from one sample sequenced in a study of shared clonotypes between healthy human individuals. Libraries were prepared by immunoSEQ multiplex PCR; TCRdb keeps only in-frame clonotypes and omits some of them. The table includes about 710,000 clones, 73% detected once. Input material: memory CD4+ T cells sorted from blood. Regarding subset: CD45RA-negative fraction. Receptors originate from a woman in her 30s in good health.

The CDR3 DNA reads TGTGCCAGCAGCTCTGACAGGGGGCTTCGGGGCTACACCTTC. This encodes CASSSDRGLRGYTF. V usage is TRBV7-2 and J usage is TRBJ1-2; 10 nucleotides agree with TRBD1. Germline CDR1 is SGHTA and CDR2 is FQGNSA. The CDR3 spans 14 residues. V dropped 4 bases and J dropped 8; count of bases not matched to a gene: 7.

This clone was observed a single time. The chain couples TRBV6-4 to TRBJ1-2; D remains unclear. V shed 0 bases and J shed 7 bases, with 12 bases lying between them. Germline-derived CDR1 and CDR2 are MRHNA and SNTAGT. This CDR3 has 14 amino acids. CDR3 residues: CASSDSRGVRGYTF. The CDR3 nucleotides read TGTGCCAGCAGTGACTCGCGGGGAGTTCGTGGCTACACCTTC.